Described below is a single T cell receptor beta chain sequence and its context. No antigen is known for it. This sample's time point: patch test 3, about 24 weeks after DPC sensitization. Treatment here: therapeutic diphenylcyclopropenone sensitization with weekly scalp DPC. Authors' methods: Counting gave a median of approximately 97,000 TCRs per sample, with values ranging from roughly 23,224 to 700,000. TCRdb reanalysed the RACE reads using MiXCR and keeps one entry per CDR3 protein. The V and J calls come from TCRdb's annotation, not from the publication. The data contain 180,000 or so distinct CDR3 sequences, under 30% of them singletons. The sample belongs to a study of human T cells and chemical hapten exposure. Study results and limitations: Sensitizing to DPC left TCRs with a frequency above 1 in 1000 unaltered.

This sequence was found in a woman aged 40-49 years with alopecia areata. Some clones in this sample may be carry-over from other donors' samples. Here the sequenced sample was whole blood, taken in connection with sensitization to the hapten diphenylcyclopropenone (DPC).

The chain's CDR3 is CAISDFAGTGELFF. Here the CDR3 DNA reads TGTGCCATCAGTGATTTCGCGGGAACCGGGGAGCTGTTTTTT. The chain combines TRBV10-3 with TRBJ2-2; TRBD2 might be the D (6 bases). Germline values: CDR1 ENHRY, CDR2 SYGVKD. The V end lost 3 bases, the J end lost 5 bases, and 10 bases lay between the germline ends. The CDR3 totals 14 residues.